Listed below are T cell receptor beta chains from one sample, sequenced in a study of cytomegalovirus exposure and HLA in healthy donors. Here immunoSEQ multiplex PCR was the method, and the copy in TCRdb shows in-frame clones only, minus some. The table includes 160,000 or so clones, roughly 80% detected once. The sample was PBMCs. The receptors here all came from a male donor in good health and CMV-seropositive. Both conserved end residues are part of each CDR3. The D gene is left open where the match is weak. Clone size is not always given. Where it is, it says once, few, many or a class for expanded clones.

j_call v_call clone_size d_call cdr3_aa cdr3_nt
TRBJ2-5 TRBV27 few TRBD2 CASSFSGWETQYF TGTGCCAGCAGCTTTAGCGGGTGGGAGACCCAGTACTTC
TRBJ2-7 TRBV5-4 . . CASSLDRDTTYEQYF TGTGCCAGCAGCTTGGACCGCGACACCACCTACGAGCAGTACTTC
TRBJ2-2 TRBV7-9 . . CASSYLAGELFF TGTGCCAGCAGCTACCTAGCCGGGGAGCTGTTTTTT
TRBJ1-2 TRBV11-2 . TRBD1 CASSSRTGSDYGYTF TGTGCCAGCAGCTCCCGGACAGGGAGTGACTATGGCTACACCTTC
TRBJ2-7 TRBV5-1 few TRBD2 CASSNGRGSYEQYF TGCGCCAGCAGTAACGGGAGGGGGTCCTACGAGCAGTACTTC
TRBJ2-2 TRBV11-3 . . CASSFRRGYTGELFF TGTGCCAGCAGCTTTCGCAGGGGCTACACCGGGGAGCTGTTTTTT
TRBJ2-3 TRBV7-9 once TRBD2 CASSFGGGSRSTDTQYF TGTGCCAGCAGCTTTGGGGGAGGGAGTCGGAGCACAGATACGCAGTATTTT
TRBJ1-3 TRBV28 . . CASSLDRVGDTIYF TGTGCCAGCAGTTTGGACAGAGTGGGGGACACCATATATTTT
TRBJ2-5 TRBV5-4 . . CASSLGYSLETQYF TGTGCCAGCAGCTTGGGGTACAGTCTGGAGACCCAGTACTTC
TRBJ2-3 TRBV11-2 . TRBD2 CASSSGLADPTDTQYF TGTGCCAGCAGCTCAGGACTAGCGGACCCCACAGATACGCAGTATTTT
TRBJ1-4 TRBV18 . . CASSPPPPGDEKLFF TGTGCCAGCTCACCACCTCCCCCAGGGGATGAAAAACTGTTTTTT
TRBJ2-7 TRBV7-9 . . CASSATGLYEQYF TGTGCCAGCAGCGCCACCGGTCTCTACGAGCAGTACTTC
TRBJ2-7 TRBV21-1 . . CATPRFSGGGSYEQYF TGTGCCACCCCGCGTTTCTCGGGAGGAGGTAGCTACGAGCAGTACTTC
TRBJ2-3 TRBV5-6 . . CASSLTGSTDTQYF TGTGCCAGCAGCTTGACAGGGAGCACAGATACGCAGTATTTT
TRBJ2-7 TRBV18 . . CASSPLEETYEQYF TGTGCCAGCTCACCCCTTGAGGAGACCTACGAGCAGTACTTC
TRBJ2-2 TRBV6-5 . TRBD1 CASSPGTGFVGELFF TGTGCCAGCAGTCCCGGGACAGGGTTTGTCGGGGAGCTGTTTTTT
TRBJ2-1 TRBV19 . . CASSTTGFSYNEQFF TGTGCCAGTAGTACTACAGGATTCTCCTACAATGAGCAGTTCTTC
TRBJ2-2 TRBV5-1 once . CASSFQSNTGGLFF TGCGCCAGCAGCTTCCAGTCGAACACCGGGGGGCTGTTTTTT
TRBJ1-3 TRBV7-3 . . CASSLTGPRGSGNTIYF TGTGCCAGCAGCTTAACGGGTCCCAGGGGCTCTGGAAACACCATATATTTT
TRBJ1-5 TRBV19 . TRBD1 CASSSRDRGRVYSNQPQHF TGTGCCAGTAGTAGTCGGGACAGGGGGCGGGTATATAGCAATCAGCCCCAGCATTTT
TRBJ1-4 TRBV18 . . CASSPVGGLGEKLFF TGTGCCAGCTCACCTGTTGGGGGCCTGGGTGAAAAACTGTTTTTT
TRBJ1-2 TRBV18 few TRBD1 CASSPDRDYGYTF TGTGCCAGCTCACCCGACAGGGACTATGGCTACACCTTC
TRBJ1-3 TRBV11-3 . . CASSLVVSSGNTIYF TGTGCCAGCAGCTTAGTCGTCTCCTCTGGAAACACCATATATTTT
TRBJ2-2 TRBV6-5 few TRBD2 CASRYGTSTGELFF TGTGCCAGCAGATACGGGACTAGTACCGGGGAGCTGTTTTTT
TRBJ2-1 TRBV27 . . CASNLGPGGNEQFF TGTGCCAGCAACCTCGGCCCAGGTGGCAATGAGCAGTTCTTC
TRBJ2-7 TRBV30 . . CAWGRGGSEQYF TGTGCCTGGGGTAGGGGGGGGTCCGAGCAGTACTTC
TRBJ1-1 TRBV5-1 . TRBD1 CASSLVRQGETFF TGCGCCAGCAGCTTGGTGAGACAGGGGGAAACTTTCTTT
TRBJ2-3 TRBV7-6 . TRBD2 CASSPRTSGRNADTQYF TGTGCCAGCAGCCCTCGGACTAGCGGGAGGAACGCAGATACGCAGTATTTT
TRBJ1-4 TRBV7-2 . . CASSLVEGNYEKLFF TGTGCCAGCAGCTTAGTTGAGGGCAACTACGAAAAACTGTTTTTT
TRBJ2-1 TRBV14 . . CASSQDTYPGYNEQFF TGTGCCAGCAGCCAAGATACGTACCCGGGTTACAATGAGCAGTTCTTC
TRBJ2-4 TRBV21-1 . . CASSKAAGQGRNIQYF TGTGCCAGCAGCAAAGCTGCTGGACAGGGAAGGAACATTCAGTACTTC
TRBJ2-3 TRBV7-9 . TRBD2 CASSLRGAAGADTQYF TGTGCCAGCAGCTTAAGGGGCGCGGCGGGAGCAGATACGCAGTATTTT
TRBJ2-1 TRBV9 . TRBD2 CASSVGASGGSYNEQFF TGTGCCAGCAGCGTAGGCGCTAGCGGGGGATCCTACAATGAGCAGTTCTTC
TRBJ2-1 TRBV19 . . CASRSSLYSYNEQFF TGTGCCAGTAGGTCTTCTCTGTACTCCTACAATGAGCAGTTCTTC
TRBJ1-5 TRBV27 . . CASSFRSNQPQHF TGTGCCAGCAGTTTTCGTAGCAATCAGCCCCAGCATTTT
TRBJ2-7 TRBV11-2 . TRBD1 CASSRDRGRRYEQYF TGTGCCAGCAGTAGGGACAGGGGGCGCAGGTACGAGCAGTACTTC
TRBJ1-3 TRBV7-9 once . CASSLGQPSGNTIYF TGTGCCAGCAGCTTAGGACAGCCCTCTGGAAACACCATATATTTT
TRBJ2-1 TRBV5-1 . . CASSSQVSGQRYNEQFF TGCGCCAGCAGCTCGCAAGTCAGCGGGCAACGATACAATGAGCAGTTCTTC
TRBJ1-4 TRBV19 . . CASSPPGTTNEKLFF TGTGCCAGTAGTCCCCCGGGGACAACTAATGAAAAACTGTTTTTT
TRBJ2-2 TRBV6-5 . . CASSYSWQANTGELFF TGTGCCAGCAGTTACTCTTGGCAGGCTAACACCGGGGAGCTGTTTTTT
TRBJ2-4 TRBV11-2 . TRBD2 CASSPLAGGMKNIQYF TGTGCCAGCAGCCCGCTAGCGGGAGGAATGAAAAACATTCAGTACTTC
TRBJ2-7 TRBV11-1 . . CASSPSDGHWVHEQYF TGTGCCAGCAGCCCTAGCGACGGACACTGGGTCCACGAGCAGTACTTC
TRBJ2-3 TRBV19 . . CASSAQGTDTQYF TGTGCCAGTAGTGCCCAGGGCACAGATACGCAGTATTTT
TRBJ2-5 TRBV11-3 . . CASSEYSGVPQETQYF TGTGCCAGCAGCGAATATTCGGGGGTGCCCCAAGAGACCCAGTACTTC
TRBJ2-5 TRBV7-9 . . CASSSQPPRYQETQYF TGTGCCAGCAGCTCCCAACCCCCGAGGTACCAAGAGACCCAGTACTTC
TRBJ2-4 TRBV7-9 . TRBD2 CSSSSPSKTSGTGNIQYF TGTTCCAGCAGCTCTCCTAGCAAGACTAGCGGGACTGGAAACATTCAGTACTTC
TRBJ1-4 TRBV28 . . CASGGSDGGNEKLFF TGTGCCAGCGGCGGCAGCGACGGGGGGAATGAAAAACTGTTTTTT
TRBJ2-1 TRBV7-2 . TRBD2 CASSLELAGRNEQFF TGTGCCAGCAGCTTAGAGCTAGCGGGTCGGAATGAGCAGTTCTTC
TRBJ2-2 TRBV27 . . CASSLLDSGFNGELFF TGTGCCAGCAGTTTACTCGACAGTGGGTTCAACGGGGAGCTGTTTTTT
TRBJ2-3 TRBV2 . . CASTTDTQYF TGTGCCAGCACTACGGATACGCAGTATTTT
TRBJ2-5 TRBV4-1 . . CASSQAADGGTQYF TGCGCCAGCAGCCAAGCTGCGGACGGGGGGACCCAGTACTTC
TRBJ2-7 TRBV30 . . CAWSAVRLQGEQYF TGTGCCTGGAGTGCTGTTCGCCTTCAGGGCGAGCAGTACTTC